This T cell receptor beta chain was sequenced in a study of control samples from healthy donors and cancer patients. Sequencing used immunoSEQ multiplex PCR; TCRdb keeps in-frame clones, though not all of them. The table lists roughly 120,000 clones, around 87% of them singletons. The receptor was derived from a man under 40 in good health. The source material was blood.

The CDR3 sequence is CASSSQSTGNTGELFF. The CDR3 region has the DNA TGCGCCAGCAGCTCCCAGTCTACCGGGAACACCGGGGAGCTGTTTTTT. J is TRBJ2-2 and V is TRBV5-1, with unresolved D. Deletions cut 3 bases from V and 1 base from J, with 13 bases between. Germline lookup yields CDR1 SGHRS and CDR2 YFSETQ. There are 16 residues in the CDR3.